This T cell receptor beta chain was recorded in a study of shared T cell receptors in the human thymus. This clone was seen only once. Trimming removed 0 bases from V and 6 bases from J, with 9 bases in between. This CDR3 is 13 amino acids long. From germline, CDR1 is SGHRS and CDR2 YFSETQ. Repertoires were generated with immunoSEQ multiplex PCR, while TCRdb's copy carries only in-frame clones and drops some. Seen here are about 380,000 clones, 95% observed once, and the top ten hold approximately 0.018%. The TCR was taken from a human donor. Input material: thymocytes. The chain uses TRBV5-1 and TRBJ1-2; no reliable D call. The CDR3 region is CASSLEWGNGYTF. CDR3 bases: TGCGCCAGCAGCTTGGAGTGGGGTAATGGCTACACCTTC.